This T cell receptor (beta chain) appears in the sequencing data of a study of shared clonotypes between healthy human individuals. Study background: With ages of 18 to 49, the donors were a couple of women and three men. General observations from the study: The represented genetic and exposure-history diversity was limited by the small number of donors. Expectations were that clonotype sharing among donors would be affected by sequencing depth.

As defined, naive CD8 cells were CD45RO-negative and positively selected for CCR7, with terminally differentiated effector memory CD45RA+ cells excluded. The run depth of the assay was deep. The repertoire was sequenced with immunoSEQ multiplex PCR; TCRdb's copy has only in-frame clones and lacks some. The sample includes about 580,000 clones, nearly 98% of them seen just once. The germline V and J ends were trimmed by 4 bases and 9 bases, with 18 bases remaining between them. Germline CDR1 reads SGHTA; CDR2 reads FQGTGA. This CDR3 is 14 amino acids long. Note on this clone: The antigen is not known.

Specimen: naive CD8+ T cells sorted from blood. The receptor's source is a man aged 25-45 years in good health. The chain joins TRBV7-3 to TRBJ2-5, with D possibly being TRBD1 or TRBD2 (6 bases each). In DNA, the CDR3 is TGTGCCAGCAGCTCTTCTAGCGCTTCAGGGGCCCAGTACTTC. Its translation: CASSSSSASGAQYF.